The 24 T cell receptor beta chains below were found in one sample sequenced in a study of graft-versus-host responses after intestinal transplantation. Method: immunoSEQ multiplex PCR; TCRdb's copy keeps in-frame clones and lacks some. The table has around 110,000 clones, 80% to 90% seen once. For these receptors, no antigen is known. The sequences come from unstimulated CD4+ T cells sorted from spleen or lymph node cells, collected before transplant. The source of these receptors is a human donor who was the organ donor for an intestinal transplant.

V and J are TRBV2 and TRBJ2-7, with TRBD1 matching over 8 bases. CDR1 is SNHLY, CDR2 FYNNEI, per germline. The CDR3 has 13 amino acids. J lost 5 bases, V lost 3 bases, and 3 bases had no gene match. The chain's CDR3 is CASSEGQAHEQYF. In DNA, the CDR3 is TGTGCCAGCAGTGAGGGACAGGCCCACGAGCAGTACTTC. Filled out from reference TRBV2 and TRBJ2-7, the complete variable domain reads EPEVTQTPSHQVTQMGQEVILRCVPISNHLYFYWYRQILGQKVEFLVSFYNNEISEKSEIFDDQFSVERPDGSNFTLKIRSTKLEDSAMYFCASSEGQAHEQYFGPGTRLTVT.

The chain combines TRBV10-3 with TRBJ1-2; a weak D match, TRBD1 (6 bases). CDR1 is ENHRY and CDR2 is SYGVKD in the germline V gene. This CDR3 region has 15 residues. Trimming took 3 bases from V and 2 from J, leaving 13 bases between them. DNA for the CDR3: TGTGCCATCAGTGAAGGTACAGGGTCGAACTATGGCTACACCTTC. This gives the protein CAISEGTGSNYGYTF.

This chain connects TRBV19 to TRBJ2-5, with 9 bases that match TRBD2. J lost 3 bases, V lost 8 bases, and 4 bases had no gene match. Germline V CDR1 and CDR2: LNHDA, SQIVND (reference sequence). This CDR3 has 13 residues. CDR3 sequence: CASRAGGKETQYF. CDR3 nucleotides: TGTGCCAGTCGCGCGGGAGGGAAAGAGACCCAGTACTTC.

In nucleotides, the CDR3 is TGTGCCAGCAGTGAAGAGGGACAGGGGTTGTACGAGCAGTACTTC. This translates into CASSEEGQGLYEQYF. This sequence joins TRBV6-1 and TRBJ2-7; 10 bases fit TRBD1. V lost 1 base to trimming and J lost 4 bases; unmatched junction nucleotides: 4. Germline V gene sequence: CDR1 MNHNS, CDR2 SASEGT. CDR3 size: 15 residues.

This chain connects TRBV20-1 to TRBJ2-3; D uncertain. Deletions cut 6 bases from V and 3 bases from J, with 7 bases between. The CDR3 consists of 11 residues. Germline V gene data show CDR1 as DFQATT and CDR2 as SNEGSKA (reference sequence). The CDR3, as DNA: TGCAGTGCCCTGAGTACAGATACGCAGTATTTT. It encodes CSALSTDTQYF.

The chain recombines TRBV5-1 with TRBJ2-3, with unresolved D. V lost 0 bases to trimming and J lost 0 bases, with 14 bases between them. CDR3 size: 17 residues. In germline, CDR1 is SGHRS, CDR2 YFSETQ. In DNA form, the CDR3 reads TGCGCCAGCAGCTTGGTTCTAGTCGCGACTAGCACAGATACGCAGTATTTT. As protein: CASSLVLVATSTDTQYF.

The chain employs TRBV6-4 and TRBJ1-1; no clear D. Germline lookup yields CDR1 MRHNA and CDR2 SNTAGT. V dropped 6 bases and J dropped 5 bases, with 13 bases sitting between them. There are 13 residues in the CDR3. The CDR3 coding sequence is TGTGCCAGCAGCGCCCGCGTCGGGACTGAAGCTTTCTTT. This codes for CASSARVGTEAFF.

The chain is built from TRBV27 and TRBJ1-2, with D hard to call. CDR3 size: 15 residues. The ends were cut back, 5 bases at V and 0 bases at J, with 13 bases in the middle. Germline V gives CDR1 MNHEY, CDR2 SMNVEV (reference sequence). The CDR3 DNA sequence: TGTGCCAGCAGTACCCGCCTGAGGTCTAACTATGGCTACACCTTC. It specifies CASSTRLRSNYGYTF.

The chain carries TRBV2 and TRBJ2-7; 7 bases match TRBD1. Germline assignment: CDR1 SNHLY and CDR2 FYNNEI. CDR3 size: 13 residues. V lost 6 bases, J lost 2 bases, and 4 bases stayed unmatched. CDR3: CASRGQITYEQYF. The CDR3 DNA is TGTGCCAGCAGGGGACAGATTACCTACGAGCAGTACTTC.

The chain employs TRBV7-9 and TRBJ1-1; D is ambiguous. Germline values: CDR1 SEHNR, CDR2 FQNEAQ (reference sequence). V shed 4 bases and J shed 1 base, with 4 bases lying between them. The CDR3 has 12 amino acids. CDR3 DNA: TGTGCCAGCAGCTCGCGGAACACTGAAGCTTTCTTT. It encodes CASSSRNTEAFF.

This rearrangement joins TRBV12-5 to TRBJ2-6; weak D call: TRBD1 (6 bases). Trimming left V 5 bases short and J 0 bases short, with 20 bases between. CDR1 is LGHNT and CDR2 is FRNRAP in the germline V gene. The CDR3 is made up of 19 amino acids. The CDR3 here is CASGPNLGAGNSGANVLTF. The CDR3, as DNA: TGTGCTAGTGGTCCGAATTTGGGGGCAGGCAACTCTGGGGCCAACGTCCTGACTTTC.

The chain links TRBV4-2 to TRBJ2-1; weak D call: TRBD2 (5 bases). The CDR3 is 13 residues long. Germline CDR1 reads LGHNA; CDR2 reads YNFKEQ. The V and J ends lost 0 bases and 8 bases respectively, with 8 bases between them. CDR3 DNA sequence: TGTGCCAGCAGCCAAGAGCTAGCCGATGAGCAGTTCTTC. Protein product: CASSQELADEQFF.

This clone was recorded once. The genes are TRBV11-2 and TRBJ2-5, with 7 bases aligning to TRBD2. TRBJ2-7 explains the end of the DNA better; the J call may be wrong. This CDR3 contains 15 residues. Per germline, CDR1 SGHAT and CDR2 FQNNGV. DNA for the CDR3: TGTGCCAGCAGCTTGGGGGGGAGTCCCACCTACGAGCAGTACTTC. Protein sequence: CASSLGGSPTYEQYF.

The rearrangement joins TRBV7-9 to TRBJ1-5; D possibly corresponds to TRBD1 (6 bases). V gave up 3 bases and J gave up 7 bases, with 13 bases separating them. The CDR3 has 14 residues. Germline V lookup: CDR1 SEHNR, CDR2 FQNEAQ (reference sequence). The CDR3 coding sequence is TGTGCCAGCAGCTTTTCAGGGGTGGGCCAGCCCCAGCATTTT. It yields the protein CASSFSGVGQPQHF.

The chain recombines TRBV5-1 with TRBJ2-3; 7 nucleotides align to TRBD2. The trim removed 8 bases at V and 2 bases at J, leaving 8 bases unmatched. This CDR3 is built from 14 residues. Per germline, CDR1 SGHRS and CDR2 YFSETQ. The CDR3 protein is CASRAGEFTDTQYF. CDR3 nucleotide sequence: TGCGCCAGTAGGGCGGGAGAGTTCACAGATACGCAGTATTTT.

The rearrangement uses TRBV5-1 and TRBJ2-1; TRBD2 aligns across 8 bases. V lost 0 bases and J lost 7; bases outside the gene matches: 6. The CDR3 has 15 residues. The germline gives CDR1 SGHRS, CDR2 YFSETQ. CDR3 protein: CASSLGGGIRNEQFF. CDR3 coding DNA: TGCGCCAGCAGCTTGGGCGGGGGGATCCGAAATGAGCAGTTCTTC.

This chain links TRBV5-4 with TRBJ2-3; D unclear. With 4 bases removed from V and 4 bases from J, the gap between germline ends came to 7 bases. Germline CDR1 SGHNT, CDR2 YYREEE (reference sequence). The CDR3 is 12 residues long. The chain's CDR3 is CASSLESDTQYF. The CDR3 coding sequence is TGTGCCAGCAGCCTGGAATCAGATACGCAGTATTTT.

This chain uses TRBV18 with TRBJ2-7; D is undetermined. CDR3 size: 13 residues. Trimming left V 2 bases short and J 5 bases short, with 10 bases between. Germline values: CDR1 KGHSH, CDR2 LQKENI. CDR3 coding DNA: TGTGCCAGCTCACCAGGGAAAGTGAACGAGCAGTACTTC. Amino acids: CASSPGKVNEQYF.

The chain has TRBV27 and TRBJ2-3, with a possible D match to TRBD2 (5 bases). CDR3 length equals 14 residues. Germline V gene sequence: CDR1 MNHEY, CDR2 SMNVEV (reference sequence). Trimming took 6 bases from V and 5 from J, leaving 15 bases between them. The CDR3 sequence: CASSVSPGGDTQYF. CDR3 nucleotides: TGTGCCAGCAGCGTCTCGCCCGGAGGAGATACGCAGTATTTT.

V usage is TRBV28 and J usage is TRBJ2-5; D might be TRBD2 (7 bases). V was clipped by 5 bases and J by 3 bases, with 13 bases between them. CDR3 size: 14 residues. Germline loops: CDR1 MDHEN, CDR2 SYDVKM. CDR3 sequence: CASSRTRGEETQYF. As DNA, the CDR3 is TGTGCCAGCAGTAGGACTAGGGGGGAAGAGACCCAGTACTTC.

The genes are TRBV10-1 and TRBJ2-7, with D unclear. V was shortened by 0 bases and J by 0 bases, with 18 bases between the two germline ends. CDR1 is WNHNN, CDR2 SYGVQD, per germline (reference sequence). This CDR3 region has 18 residues. CDR3 region: CASSESKILKTYSYEQYF. The CDR3 nucleotides read TGCGCCAGCAGTGAGTCGAAAATCCTCAAGACCTACTCCTACGAGCAGTACTTC.

The DNA for the CDR3 is TGTGCCAGCAGCTCGTACGCCCCGGAACAAGAGACCCAGTACTTC. This sequence encodes CASSSYAPEQETQYF. The V gene is TRBV7-9, the J gene TRBJ2-5; D gene ambiguous. Germline assignment: CDR1 SEHNR and CDR2 FQNEAQ (reference sequence). The CDR3 runs to 15 residues. The germline V and J ends were trimmed by 4 bases and 2 bases, with 14 bases remaining between them.

The chain joins TRBV15 to TRBJ2-5; 7 bases are shared with TRBD2. J gave up 0 bases and V 3 bases, and 1 base lay outside the gene matches. This CDR3 region has 14 residues. Germline lookup yields CDR1 LNHNV and CDR2 YYDKDF (reference sequence). CDR3 sequence reads: CATSRRGYQETQYF. The DNA for the CDR3 is TGTGCCACCAGCAGGCGGGGGTACCAAGAGACCCAGTACTTC.

This clone appeared once. The chain carries TRBV5-1 and TRBJ2-7; D may match TRBD1 or TRBD2 (5 bases each). CDR1 and CDR2 (germline): SGHRS, YFSETQ. Between the trimmed V and J ends, which lost 5 bases and 0 bases, there was a span of 15 bases. The CDR3 is 15 amino acids. CDR3 sequence reads: CASRPFLGVSYEQYF. For the CDR3, the DNA is TGCGCCAGCAGACCCTTTCTGGGGGTCTCCTACGAGCAGTACTTC.